What follows are 8 T cell receptor beta chains derived from one specimen sequenced in a study of human T cells and chemical hapten exposure. TCRdb recomputed calls from the RACE reads with MiXCR, one row per CDR3 protein. The sample consists of about 340,000 distinct CDR3 sequences, approximately 6.3% of them appearing once. Stated time point: patch test 1, 2 weeks after DPC sensitization. The treatment here: therapeutic diphenylcyclopropenone sensitization with weekly scalp DPC. This specimen consisted of whole blood, obtained in connection with sensitization to the hapten diphenylcyclopropenone (DPC). Receptor source: a woman aged 18-29 years with alopecia areata. Some clones in this sample may be carry-over from other donors' samples.

In this sample, this clonotype turned up many times. The chain has TRBV7-3 and TRBJ2-1; tentative D call: TRBD2 (6 bases). V was shortened by 1 base and J by 6 bases, with 7 bases between the two germline ends. Germline assignment: CDR1 SGHTA and CDR2 FQGTGA. The CDR3 length is 13 residues. The CDR3 here is CASSLISGNEQFF. The CDR3, as DNA: TGTGCCAGCAGCTTAATTAGCGGCAATGAGCAGTTCTTC.

This clonotype has at least ten counts. The gene calls are TRBV25-1 and TRBJ2-7; 7 bases fit TRBD2. CDR3 length: 14 residues. Trimming took 1 base from V and 4 from J; bases not matched to a gene: 4. Germline CDR1 reads MGHDK; CDR2 reads SYGVNS. The CDR3 protein is CASSESGGIYEQYF. CDR3 nucleotides: TGTGCCAGCAGTGAATCGGGAGGTATTTACGAGCAGTACTTC.

This clonotype was seen ten or more times. The rearrangement uses TRBV7-2 and TRBJ1-1; D remains ambiguous. The CDR3 is 14 residues long. In germline, CDR1 is SGHTA, CDR2 FQGNSA. Trimming took off 5 bases at V and 3 bases at J, with 13 bases between the two ends. The CDR3 DNA follows: TGTGCCAGCAGCCCGCAGACGCGCGACACTGAAGCTTTCTTT. Amino acids: CASSPQTRDTEAFF.

This clonotype showed up many times. The CDR3 coding sequence is TGTGCCAGCAGTTTCGGCGGGTGGACTGAAGCTTTCTTT. Its protein product is CASSFGGWTEAFF. This chain uses TRBV12-3 or TRBV12-4 with TRBJ1-1; no clear D gene. V was cut by 3 bases and J by 5 bases, with 10 bases left in between. This CDR3 has 13 residues.

At least ten counts were recorded for this clonotype. The chain links TRBV7-6 to TRBJ1-1, with a possible D match to TRBD1 (5 bases). This CDR3 region has 13 residues. Trimming shortened V by 5 bases and J by 3 bases, and 10 bases separated the two germline ends. Germline V gene data show CDR1 as SGHVS and CDR2 as FNYEAQ. CDR3 sequence (DNA): TGTGCCAGCAGCCAGGGACGGGACACTGAAGCTTTCTTT. Amino acid sequence: CASSQGRDTEAFF.

This clonotype was counted between two and nine times. The chain carries TRBV7-2 and TRBJ1-6; a possible D gene is TRBD1 (6 bases). The CDR3 is 13 residues long. The ends were cut back, 11 bases at V and 2 bases at J, with 10 bases in the middle. The germline gives CDR1 SGHTA, CDR2 FQGNSA. As DNA, the CDR3 is TGTGCCGCACAGGGAACCTATAATTCACCCCTCCACTTT. This codes for CAAQGTYNSPLHF.

V gene TRBV12-3 or TRBV12-4 combines with J gene TRBJ2-2; D unresolved. The CDR3 has 14 residues. Trimming removed 6 bases at V and 1 base at J, with 9 bases between. CDR3 sequence reads: CASRAEENTGELFF. Here the CDR3 DNA reads TGTGCCAGCAGGGCGGAAGAGAACACCGGGGAGCTGTTTTTT.

This clonotype was picked up a small number of times. This chain links TRBV18 with TRBJ1-1; TRBD1 aligns across 9 bases. This CDR3 spans 17 amino acids. J lost 1 base, V lost 3 bases, and 9 bases had no gene match. Germline lookup yields CDR1 KGHSH and CDR2 LQKENI. Here the CDR3 reads CASSPGTGGLQNTEAFF. In DNA form, the CDR3 reads TGTGCCAGCTCACCGGGAACAGGGGGCCTTCAGAACACTGAAGCTTTCTTT.